The 26 T cell receptor beta chains listed next were all sequenced from one sample in a study of CD4 T cells in relation to SARS-CoV-2 and coronaviruses (dated by TCRdb to the early 2020s). These receptors have no known antigen. CD4+ T cells from unexposed donors were collected before the COVID-19 pandemic (2011-2018). After about 10 days of culture, CD4+ T cells were isolated with the EasySep CD4+ T cell isolation kit. Preparation of the library involved the immunoSEQ multiplex PCR assay. Entries here come from immuneACCESS through TCRdb and include only in-frame sequences with V and J called. Some clones fail to appear in such tables; in the studies checked, an unresolved V gene covers under half of the shortfall, and the cause of the remainder is unknown. Recorded for this sample are some 30,000 clones; about 75% of them occurred a single time. The top ten hold roughly 15% of the sample. The specimen sequenced was CD4+ T cells from PBMCs, cultured in vitro. These receptors were taken from a human donor in good health.

V usage is TRBV5-1 and J usage is TRBJ1-2, with 9 bases identical to TRBD1. Germline CDR1 is SGHRS and CDR2 is YFSETQ. CDR3 length: 15 residues. Trimming took 0 bases from V and 9 from J; bases not matched to a gene: 9. The CDR3 DNA follows: TGCGCCAGCAGCTTGGCCCCCGGGACAGGGCGAAGCTACACCTTC. Protein: CASSLAPGTGRSYTF.

The J gene is TRBJ2-7, the V gene TRBV12-3 or TRBV12-4, with TRBD1 as a possible D gene (5 bases). V lost 6 bases to trimming and J lost 4 bases, with 13 bases between them. CDR3 length: 13 residues. This CDR3 reads CASSVQVGYEQYF. For the CDR3, the DNA is TGTGCCAGCAGCGTACAGGTTGGGTACGAGCAGTACTTC.

The table lists this clone with a few counts. J is TRBJ2-7 and V is TRBV9; D assignment may be TRBD1 or TRBD2 (5 bases each). Per the germline V gene, CDR1 is SGDLS and CDR2 is YYNGEE. The germline V and J ends were trimmed by 3 bases and 5 bases, with 9 bases remaining between them. This CDR3 contains 12 residues. CDR3 region: CASSAGTNEQYF. As DNA, the CDR3 is TGTGCCAGCAGCGCGGGGACGAACGAGCAGTACTTC.

The J gene is TRBJ1-5, the V gene TRBV10-3; D is undetermined. Germline V lookup: CDR1 ENHRY, CDR2 SYGVKD. Trimming stripped 3 bases from V and 2 bases from J, with 5 bases between. The CDR3 is 13 amino acids. CDR3 region: CAISESGNQPQHF. CDR3 sequence (DNA): TGTGCCATCAGTGAATCGGGCAATCAGCCCCAGCATTTT.

CDR3 DNA: TGTGCCAGCAGCCAAGTTCGAGAGACCCAGTACTTC. Translation gives CASSQVRETQYF. The chain combines TRBV3-1 (or the pseudogene TRBV3-2) with TRBJ2-5, with no clear D. Germline CDR1 LGHDT, CDR2 YNNKEL (reference sequence). The V gene lost 1 base and the J gene lost 4 bases, with 4 bases spanning the gap. The CDR3 spans 12 residues.

This clone was counted a single time. This rearrangement joins TRBV7-9 to TRBJ2-1; TRBD2 is a possible D gene (7 bases). The CDR3 is 17 residues long. The V and J ends lost 1 base and 6 bases respectively, with 19 bases between them. Germline CDR1 is SEHNR and CDR2 is FQNEAQ (reference sequence). The CDR3: CASSLGFTGGGRNEQFF. The CDR3 DNA follows: TGTGCCAGCAGCTTAGGATTCACGGGCGGGGGCCGCAATGAGCAGTTCTTC.

This chain joins TRBV11-3 and TRBJ2-1; no reliable D call. The CDR3 totals 17 residues. CDR1 and CDR2 (germline): SGHNT, YENEEA. Trimming cost V 0 bases and J 2 bases, with 14 bases left between them. The CDR3 DNA is TGTGCCAGCAGCTTAGATTATGGCTCTCCAGCCTACAATGAGCAGTTCTTC. It codes for CASSLDYGSPAYNEQFF.

The chain links TRBV25-1 to TRBJ1-4; D not certain. With 4 bases removed from V and 2 bases from J, the gap between germline ends came to 8 bases. Germline loops: CDR1 MGHDK, CDR2 SYGVNS. The CDR3 contains 14 residues. In DNA form, the CDR3 reads TGTGCCAGCAGTGTGTCCTGGACTAATGAAAAACTGTTTTTT. This translates into CASSVSWTNEKLFF.

This clone was counted only a few times. CDR3 in amino acids: CASSQGGPGYGYTF. The CDR3 nucleotides read TGTGCCAGCAGCCAAGGGGGGCCTGGCTATGGCTACACCTTC. The chain carries TRBV7-3 and TRBJ1-2, with D perhaps TRBD1 (6 bases). This CDR3 contains 14 residues. V lost 5 bases, J lost 4 bases, and 14 bases lay in between. Germline loops: CDR1 SGHTA, CDR2 FQGTGA.

This clone was detected a few times. This chain connects TRBV6-2 or TRBV6-3 to TRBJ2-3; no reliable D call. Between the trimmed V and J ends, which lost 2 bases and 2 bases, there was a span of 8 bases. This CDR3 comprises 14 residues. Germline V gene sequence: CDR1 MNHEY, CDR2 SVGEGT. The CDR3 coding sequence is TGTGCCAGCAGTTACGGAGCTAACACAGATACGCAGTATTTT. Translating gives CASSYGANTDTQYF.

The genes are TRBV5-4 and TRBJ2-1; D remains ambiguous. Germline lookup yields CDR1 SGHNT and CDR2 YYREEE (reference sequence). V lost 0 bases, J lost 0 bases, and 10 bases lay in between. The length of the CDR3 is 16 residues. This CDR3 is CASSLGLADSYNEQFF. CDR3 in DNA: TGTGCCAGCAGCTTGGGGCTTGCGGACTCCTACAATGAGCAGTTCTTC.

A single count supports this clone. The chain is built from TRBV9 and TRBJ1-2, with TRBD1 matching 7 bases. Looked up from germline, CDR1 is SGDLS and CDR2 is YYNGEE. Trimming removed 3 bases from V and 5 bases from J; junction bases left unmatched: 13. This CDR3 region has 16 residues. CDR3 region: CASSAQDRNPLYGYTF. CDR3 bases: TGTGCCAGCAGCGCCCAGGACAGGAACCCGCTTTATGGCTACACCTTC.

V gene TRBV7-2 combines with J gene TRBJ1-3; D might be TRBD1 (6 bases). This CDR3 is built from 15 residues. V lost 0 bases and J 2 bases, leaving 8 bases between the germline ends. Germline V gene sequence: CDR1 SGHTA, CDR2 FQGNSA. The CDR3 DNA follows: TGTGCCAGCAGCTTAGCTTGGGACACTGGAAACACCATATATTTT. Translated, it gives CASSLAWDTGNTIYF.

This clone was counted only a few times. V gene TRBV12-5 combines with J gene TRBJ1-5, with 11 nucleotides matching TRBD1. This CDR3 comprises 20 residues. The ends lost 0 bases at V and 6 bases at J; junction bases unmatched: 16. The germline gives CDR1 LGHNT, CDR2 FRNRAP. Here the CDR3 reads CASGLVRNPTGQGGGQPQHF. Written as DNA, the CDR3 is TGTGCTAGTGGTTTGGTACGGAACCCCACGGGACAGGGGGGCGGTCAGCCCCAGCATTTT.

This chain links TRBV9 with TRBJ2-7; TRBD2 matches 7 bases. This CDR3 is 15 amino acids long. CDR1 and CDR2 from the germline V gene are SGDLS and YYNGEE. J was trimmed by 3 bases and V by 0 bases; bases with no gene match: 6. CDR3 sequence reads: CASSVGTSHIYEQYF. The CDR3 coding sequence is TGTGCCAGCAGCGTAGGGACTAGTCATATCTACGAGCAGTACTTC.

The genes are TRBV10-3 and TRBJ2-1, with 7 nucleotides matching TRBD2. The CDR3 is made up of 15 amino acids. The J segment lost 4 bases and the V segment lost 7 bases, leaving 10 bases of the junction unmatched. Germline assignment: CDR1 ENHRY and CDR2 SYGVKD. Here the CDR3 DNA reads TGTGCCATCACCCCAGAGCGGGATCGTTACAATGAGCAGTTCTTC. This gives the protein CAITPERDRYNEQFF.

This sequence joins TRBV19 and TRBJ2-5; TRBD2 aligns across 7 bases. This CDR3 is 14 amino acids long. With V trimmed by 2 bases and J by 3 bases, 3 bases remained unmatched. The germline gives CDR1 LNHDA, CDR2 SQIVND (reference sequence). In DNA form, the CDR3 reads TGTGCCAGTAGTATATCCCGGGGGGAAGAGACCCAGTACTTC. Translating it yields CASSISRGEETQYF.

This clone was recorded a few times. This chain links TRBV2 with TRBJ1-3; TRBD1 matches at 8 bases. Germline values: CDR1 SNHLY, CDR2 FYNNEI. Trimming removed 0 bases from V and 10 bases from J; junction bases left unmatched: 11. The CDR3 loop spans 16 amino acids. CDR3 bases: TGTGCCAGCAGTGAAGCGCGGCAGGGGGCCGGTGGGACCATATATTTT. Protein: CASSEARQGAGGTIYF.

This clone has just one count. The rearrangement uses TRBV27 and TRBJ2-7; D remains unclear. The CDR3 extends over 17 amino acids. The germline gives CDR1 MNHEY, CDR2 SMNVEV (reference sequence). With 1 base removed from V and 3 bases from J, the gap between germline ends came to 19 bases. CDR3 coding DNA: TGTGCCAGCAGTTTATGGGCCCCGGGCCTGGTGAACTACGAGCAGTACTTC. This encodes CASSLWAPGLVNYEQYF.

This chain's CDR3 is CASSPGQESYEQYF. The CDR3 coding sequence is TGTGCCAGCAGTCCTGGACAGGAATCTTACGAGCAGTACTTC. The chain combines TRBV11-3 with TRBJ2-7; 7 nucleotides line up with TRBD1. V was clipped by 6 bases and J by 4 bases; unmatched bases: 9. The CDR3 runs 14 residues. The germline gives CDR1 SGHNT, CDR2 YENEEA.

The chain couples TRBV9 to TRBJ1-6; D remains unclear. V shed 0 bases and J shed 5 bases, with 9 bases lying between them. Germline CDR1 reads SGDLS; CDR2 reads YYNGEE. The CDR3 extends over 15 amino acids. CDR3 amino acids: CASSVDSGNNSPLHF. As DNA, the CDR3 is TGTGCCAGCAGCGTAGATTCCGGGAATAATTCACCCCTCCACTTT.

This rearrangement joins TRBV6-2 or TRBV6-3 to TRBJ1-2; 7 bases map to TRBD1. V was pared by 5 bases and J by 6 bases, with 12 bases of the junction left unmatched. The germline V gene has CDR1 MNHEY and CDR2 SVGEGT. The CDR3 consists of 15 residues. Here the CDR3 reads CASSRNPGQRDGYTF. DNA for the CDR3: TGTGCCAGCAGTCGAAACCCGGGACAGAGAGATGGCTACACCTTC.

The V call is TRBV2, the J call TRBJ2-2; 10 bases are shared with TRBD2. Germline V CDR1 and CDR2: SNHLY, FYNNEI. CDR3 size: 17 residues. Losses at the gene ends were 3 bases for V and 6 bases for J; bases not matched to a gene: 10. Here the CDR3 reads CASSDRVIAGGSGELFF. The CDR3 region has the DNA TGTGCCAGCAGTGACCGGGTGATAGCGGGAGGATCCGGGGAGCTGTTTTTT.

The V and J genes are TRBV19 and TRBJ2-6; 7 bases line up with TRBD1. The CDR3 spans 16 residues. Germline CDR1 and CDR2: LNHDA and SQIVND (reference sequence). Unmatched junction bases numbered 12, after V lost 9 bases and J lost 4 bases. Written as DNA, the CDR3 is TGTGCCAGCCGACCTCCCACAGGGGCCGGGGCCAACGTCCTGACTTTC. Protein product: CASRPPTGAGANVLTF.

This chain connects TRBV24-1 to TRBJ1-1; 7 bases are a match to TRBD1. There are 15 residues in the CDR3. The ends lost 4 bases at V and 3 bases at J; junction bases unmatched: 7. Germline CDR1 reads KGHDR; CDR2 reads SFDVKD. CDR3 protein: CATSDWTGHHTEAFF. CDR3 nucleotide sequence: TGTGCCACCAGTGACTGGACAGGCCACCACACTGAAGCTTTCTTT.

The chain joins TRBV7-2 to TRBJ2-7, with 10 bases identical to TRBD2. Germline V gene lookup returns CDR1 SGHTA and CDR2 FQGNSA. This CDR3 comprises 16 residues. V trimming: 2 bases; J trimming: 3 bases; junction bases outside the gene matches: 7. The CDR3, as DNA: TGTGCCAGCAGCTTATGGTCTAGCGGGGGAAGCTACGAGCAGTACTTC. Protein: CASSLWSSGGSYEQYF.